This T cell receptor (beta chain) was observed in a study of blood T cell repertoires in COVID-19. The CDR3 runs to 18 residues. V shed 3 bases and J 1 base; nucleotides not matched to a gene: 6. Germline lookup yields CDR1 SGHRS and CDR2 YFSETQ. Authors' methods: Estimated nucleated cell counts came from reference gene primer amplification. The table came from immunoSEQ multiplex PCR; TCRdb's copy has only in-frame clones and leaves some out. That table gives V, J and clone size, and the DNA gave D and trimming. The table shows under 500,000 clones, with 75% to 90% occurring only once. This TCR was sampled from a woman in her 30s with acute or convalescent COVID-19. The sample taken for sequencing was peripheral blood. The chain employs TRBV5-1 and TRBJ2-2, with 13 bases matching TRBD2. Here the CDR3 DNA reads TGCGCCAGCAGCTCGGGACTAGCGGGGATAGGGAACACCGGGGAGCTGTTTTTT. Encoded protein: CASSSGLAGIGNTGELFF.